This T cell receptor beta chain was sequenced for a study of T cell responses to AZD1222 COVID-19 vaccine. Repertoires were generated with immunoSEQ multiplex PCR, while TCRdb's copy carries only in-frame clones and drops some. There are over 110,000 clones in the sample; about nine tenths occur only once, and around 1.8% lies in the top ten. Comment on this clone: Antigen: not known.

Germline-derived CDR1 and CDR2 are SEHNR and FQNEAQ (reference sequence). Trimming pared 4 bases from V and 0 bases from J, leaving 10 bases between. This CDR3 has 15 amino acids. Study-level results: Baseline seropositivity occurred in only a handful of AZD1222 recipients. The breadth and depth of Spike-specific TCRs increased once two AZD1222 doses had been given. Clonal diversity was possibly underestimated, and white British individuals and females predominated among donors.

The receptor was derived from an adult in good health. This chain joins TRBV7-9 and TRBJ2-4; no firm D call. The source material was peripheral blood, sampled on day 0 of AZD1222 vaccination. As DNA, the CDR3 is TGTGCCAGCAGCTACGACGGCTTAGCCAAAAACATTCAGTACTTC. It specifies CASSYDGLAKNIQYF.